This T cell receptor beta chain was observed in a study of vaccination and CD4 T cells after COVID-19. Overall study: There were six male and four female convalescents, and two of them were Hispanic. Cultures that served as controls received a CEFX pool, an HIV-1 Nef pool, or no peptide.

This clonotype was seen only a few times. Its antigen is unknown. This CDR3 is 13 amino acids long. CDR1 is MNHNS and CDR2 is SASEGT in the germline V gene. Trimming shortened V by 2 bases and J by 4 bases, and 8 bases separated the two germline ends. Sample treatment: approximately nine-day PBMC culture with coronavirus spike peptide pools or control peptides (ViraFEST assay). CD4+ T cells that came from the unexposed donor were collected before the COVID-19 pandemic (2011-2018). Oncomine TCR Beta short-read sequencing was applied to DNA from cultured CD4+ T cells. TCRdb re-analysed the PCR reads in MiXCR, keeping a single row per CDR3 protein. The repertoire includes around 7,000 distinct CDR3 sequences, about a third of them detected once, and about 40% sits in the top ten. General study points: The rise in median SARS-CoV-2-reactive clonotypes, from around 20 to 38, was not significant.

This sequence originates from a human donor in good health. Sequenced: CD4+ T cells from blood, cultured in vitro. This rearrangement joins TRBV6-1 to TRBJ1-1; D possibly corresponds to TRBD1 (6 bases). The DNA for the CDR3 is TGTGCCAGCAGTGAACAGGGGAGCACTGAAGCTTTCTTT. It encodes CASSEQGSTEAFF.